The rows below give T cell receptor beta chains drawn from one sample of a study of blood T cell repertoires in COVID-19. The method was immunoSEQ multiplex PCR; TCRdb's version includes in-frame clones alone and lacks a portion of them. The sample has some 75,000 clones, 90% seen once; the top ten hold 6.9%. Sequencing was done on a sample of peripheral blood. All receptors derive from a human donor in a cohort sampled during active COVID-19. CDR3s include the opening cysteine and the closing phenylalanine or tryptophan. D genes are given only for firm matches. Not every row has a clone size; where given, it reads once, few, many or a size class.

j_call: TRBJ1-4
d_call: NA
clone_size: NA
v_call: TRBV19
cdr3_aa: CASSPIGLQGLLNEKLFF
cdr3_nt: TGTGCCAGTAGCCCCATCGGACTCCAGGGACTACTAAATGAAAAACTGTTTTTT

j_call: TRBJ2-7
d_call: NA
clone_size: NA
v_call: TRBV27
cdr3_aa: CASSPTRQSSYEQYF
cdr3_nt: TGTGCCAGCAGCCCCACTCGACAGAGCTCCTACGAGCAGTACTTC

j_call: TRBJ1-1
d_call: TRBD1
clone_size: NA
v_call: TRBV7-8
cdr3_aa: CATKDLQGNVGGAEAFF
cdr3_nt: TGTGCTACTAAGGATTTACAGGGGAACGTAGGAGGTGCTGAAGCTTTCTTT

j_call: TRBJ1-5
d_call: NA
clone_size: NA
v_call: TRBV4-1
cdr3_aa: CASSQEPDGLNQPQHF
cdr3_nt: TGCGCCAGCAGCCAAGAGCCGGACGGACTCAATCAGCCCCAGCATTTT

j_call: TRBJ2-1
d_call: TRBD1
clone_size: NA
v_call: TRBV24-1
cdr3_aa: CATSDTGGEDNEQFF
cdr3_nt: TGTGCCACCAGTGATACAGGGGGCGAAGATAATGAGCAGTTCTTC

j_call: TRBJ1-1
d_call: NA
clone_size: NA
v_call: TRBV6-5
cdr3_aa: CASKGGLGTEAFF
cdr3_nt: TGTGCCAGCAAGGGGGGGCTCGGGACTGAAGCTTTCTTT

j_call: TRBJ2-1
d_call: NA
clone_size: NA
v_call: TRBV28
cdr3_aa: CASSLIPGEGNEQFF
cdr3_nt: TGTGCCAGCAGTTTAATTCCAGGGGAGGGGAATGAGCAGTTCTTC

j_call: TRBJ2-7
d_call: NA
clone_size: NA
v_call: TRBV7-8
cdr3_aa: CASSLKVGVGGLSYEQYF
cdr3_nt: TGTGCCAGCAGCTTAAAGGTCGGGGTCGGGGGGCTCTCCTACGAGCAGTACTTC

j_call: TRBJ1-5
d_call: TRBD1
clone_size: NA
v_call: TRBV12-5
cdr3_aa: CASGSPLGQGNQPQHF
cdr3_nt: TGTGCTAGTGGTTCCCCACTGGGACAGGGTAATCAGCCCCAGCATTTT

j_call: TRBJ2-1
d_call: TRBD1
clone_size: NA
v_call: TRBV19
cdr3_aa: CASSRHRDRAYNEQFF
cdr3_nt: TGTGCCAGTAGTAGACACCGGGACAGGGCCTACAATGAGCAGTTCTTC

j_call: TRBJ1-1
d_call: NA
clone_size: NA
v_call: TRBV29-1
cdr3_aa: CSVAIAPSTEAFF
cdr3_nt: TGCAGCGTCGCGATAGCCCCGAGCACTGAAGCTTTCTTT

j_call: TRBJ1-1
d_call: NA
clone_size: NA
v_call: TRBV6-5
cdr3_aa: CASRALMTVHTEAFF
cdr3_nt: TGTGCCAGCAGAGCCCTCATGACAGTCCACACTGAAGCTTTCTTT

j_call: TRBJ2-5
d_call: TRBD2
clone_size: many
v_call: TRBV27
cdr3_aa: CASSRWRGARETQYF
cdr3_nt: TGTGCCAGCAGCAGATGGCGGGGGGCTCGAGAGACCCAGTACTTC

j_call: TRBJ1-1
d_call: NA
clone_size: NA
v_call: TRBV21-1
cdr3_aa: CASSPWGQSNTEAFF
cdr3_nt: TGTGCCAGCAGCCCCTGGGGACAGTCGAACACTGAAGCTTTCTTT

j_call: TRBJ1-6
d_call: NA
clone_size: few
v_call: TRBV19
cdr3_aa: CASSITDSPLHF
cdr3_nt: TGTGCCAGTAGTATAACGGATTCACCCCTCCACTTT

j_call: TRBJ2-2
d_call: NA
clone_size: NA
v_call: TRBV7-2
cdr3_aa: CASSLEATGTGELFF
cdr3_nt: TGTGCCAGCAGCTTAGAGGCGACGGGCACCGGGGAGCTGTTTTTT

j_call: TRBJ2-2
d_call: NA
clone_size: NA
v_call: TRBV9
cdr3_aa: CASSVAPGDPPGELFF
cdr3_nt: TGTGCCAGCAGCGTTGCTCCGGGGGACCCACCCGGGGAGCTGTTTTTT

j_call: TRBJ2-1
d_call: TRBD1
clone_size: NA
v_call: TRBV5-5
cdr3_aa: CASSRQGDYNEQFF
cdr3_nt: TGTGCCAGCAGCAGACAGGGGGATTACAATGAGCAGTTCTTC

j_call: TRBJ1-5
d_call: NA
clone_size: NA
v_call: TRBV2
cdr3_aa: CASSPTGESSNQPQHF
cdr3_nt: TGTGCCAGCAGTCCGACAGGAGAAAGTAGCAATCAGCCCCAGCATTTT

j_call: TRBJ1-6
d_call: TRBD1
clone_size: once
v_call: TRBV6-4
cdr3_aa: CASSSGQNNSPLHF
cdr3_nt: TGTGCCAGCAGTTCGGGACAGAATAATTCACCCCTCCACTTT

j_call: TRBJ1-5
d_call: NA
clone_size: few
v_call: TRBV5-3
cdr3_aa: CARSFQLDQPQHF
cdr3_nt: TGTGCCAGAAGCTTTCAACTTGATCAGCCCCAGCATTTT

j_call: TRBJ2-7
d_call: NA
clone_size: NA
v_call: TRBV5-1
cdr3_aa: CASSAQGPYEQYF
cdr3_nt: TGCGCCAGCAGCGCTCAGGGCCCCTACGAGCAGTACTTC

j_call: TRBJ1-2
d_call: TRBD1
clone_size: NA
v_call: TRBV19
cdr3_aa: CATYRQGTNYGYTF
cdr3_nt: TGTGCCACCTATAGACAGGGGACTAACTATGGCTACACCTTC

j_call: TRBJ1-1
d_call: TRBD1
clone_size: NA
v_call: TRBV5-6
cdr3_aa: CASSGTARNTEAFF
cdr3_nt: TGTGCCAGCAGCGGGACAGCTCGGAACACTGAAGCTTTCTTT

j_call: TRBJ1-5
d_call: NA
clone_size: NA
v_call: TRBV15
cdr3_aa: CATSRDAGINQPQHF
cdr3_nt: TGTGCCACCAGCAGAGATGCAGGGATCAATCAGCCCCAGCATTTT

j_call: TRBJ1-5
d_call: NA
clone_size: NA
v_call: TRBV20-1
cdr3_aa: CSASQDSNQPQHF
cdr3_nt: TGCAGTGCTAGTCAGGATAGCAATCAGCCCCAGCATTTT

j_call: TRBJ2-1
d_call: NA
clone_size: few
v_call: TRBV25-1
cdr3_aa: CASGPDYREQFF
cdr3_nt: TGTGCCAGCGGCCCGGACTATCGGGAGCAGTTCTTC

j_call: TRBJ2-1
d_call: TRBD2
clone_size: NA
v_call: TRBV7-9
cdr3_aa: CASSPSVGGGFF
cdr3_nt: TGTGCCAGCAGCCCGTCCGTTGGGGGGGGGTTCTTC

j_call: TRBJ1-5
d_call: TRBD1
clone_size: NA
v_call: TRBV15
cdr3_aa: CATRGTGGSNQPQHF
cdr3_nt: TGTGCCACCCGAGGGACAGGGGGCTCGAATCAGCCCCAGCATTTT

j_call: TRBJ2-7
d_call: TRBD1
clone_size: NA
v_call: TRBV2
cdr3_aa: CASRDTGAYEQYF
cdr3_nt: TGTGCCAGCAGGGATACAGGGGCCTACGAGCAGTACTTC

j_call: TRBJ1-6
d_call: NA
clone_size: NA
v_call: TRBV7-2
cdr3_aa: CASSLAASSYNSPLHF
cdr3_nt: TGTGCCAGCAGCTTAGCAGCGAGCTCCTATAATTCACCCCTCCACTTT

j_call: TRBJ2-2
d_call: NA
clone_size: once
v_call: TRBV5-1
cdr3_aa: CASSLGALFPGELFF
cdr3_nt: TGCGCCAGCAGCTTAGGAGCCCTCTTCCCCGGGGAGCTGTTTTTT

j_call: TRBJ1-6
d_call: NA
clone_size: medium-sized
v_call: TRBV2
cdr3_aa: CASSEEAQGRSPLHF
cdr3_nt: TGTGCCAGCAGTGAAGAGGCACAGGGACGCTCACCCCTCCACTTT

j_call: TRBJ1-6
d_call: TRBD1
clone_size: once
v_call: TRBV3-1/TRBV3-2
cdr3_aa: CASSPSGQGSSYNSPLHF
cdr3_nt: TGTGCCAGCAGCCCAAGCGGACAGGGGAGCTCCTATAATTCACCCCTCCACTTT

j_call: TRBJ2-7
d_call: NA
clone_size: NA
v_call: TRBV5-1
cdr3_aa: CASSLAAESSYEQYF
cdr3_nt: TGCGCCAGCAGCTTGGCGGCGGAAAGCTCCTACGAGCAGTACTTC

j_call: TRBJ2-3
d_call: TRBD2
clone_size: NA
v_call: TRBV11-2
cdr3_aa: CASSLLRSGGITDTQYF
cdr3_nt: TGTGCCAGCAGCTTACTAAGAAGCGGGGGCATCACAGATACGCAGTATTTT

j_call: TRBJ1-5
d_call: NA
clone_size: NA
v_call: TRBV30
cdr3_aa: CAWSVGGSQPQHF
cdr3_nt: TGTGCCTGGAGTGTAGGGGGTTCTCAGCCCCAGCATTTT

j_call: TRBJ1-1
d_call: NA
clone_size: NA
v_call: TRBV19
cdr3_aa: CASSRGRTRGVNTEAFF
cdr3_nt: TGTGCCAGTAGTCGTGGCAGAACCCGCGGGGTGAACACTGAAGCTTTCTTT

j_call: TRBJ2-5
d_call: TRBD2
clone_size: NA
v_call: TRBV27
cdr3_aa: CASSRYTSGGARETQYF
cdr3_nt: TGTGCCAGCAGCCGTTACACTAGCGGGGGGGCTCGGGAGACCCAGTACTTC

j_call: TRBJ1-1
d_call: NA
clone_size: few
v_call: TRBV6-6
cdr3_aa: CASTSSGLMNTEAFF
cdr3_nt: TGTGCCAGCACCTCGAGCGGACTCATGAACACTGAAGCTTTCTTT

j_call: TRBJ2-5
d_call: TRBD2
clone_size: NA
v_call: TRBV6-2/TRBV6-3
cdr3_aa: CASSSSGGLQETQYF
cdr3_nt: TGTGCCAGCAGTTCTAGCGGGGGACTCCAAGAGACCCAGTACTTC

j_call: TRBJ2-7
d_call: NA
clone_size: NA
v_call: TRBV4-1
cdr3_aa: CASSQGGQTYEQYF
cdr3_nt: TGCGCCAGCAGCCAAGGGGGGCAGACCTACGAGCAGTACTTC

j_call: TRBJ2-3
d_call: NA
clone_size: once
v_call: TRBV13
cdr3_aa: CASSNRAPVTDTQYF
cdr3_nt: TGTGCCAGCAGCAACAGGGCGCCCGTCACAGATACGCAGTATTTT

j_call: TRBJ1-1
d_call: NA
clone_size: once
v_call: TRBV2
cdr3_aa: CASSDGGKTEAFF
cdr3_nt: TGTGCCAGCAGTGACGGGGGTAAGACTGAAGCTTTCTTT

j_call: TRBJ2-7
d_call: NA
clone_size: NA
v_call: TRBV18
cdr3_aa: CASSPDGMSHEQYF
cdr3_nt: TGTGCCAGCTCACCAGACGGGATGTCCCACGAGCAGTACTTC

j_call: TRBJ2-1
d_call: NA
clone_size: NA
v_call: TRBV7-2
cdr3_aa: CASSPGRGKAGYNEQFF
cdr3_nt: TGTGCCAGCAGCCCCGGGCGGGGTAAGGCGGGCTACAATGAGCAGTTCTTC

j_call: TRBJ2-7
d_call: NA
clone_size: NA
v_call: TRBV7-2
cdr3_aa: CASSLNRVREQYF
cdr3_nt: TGTGCCAGCAGCTTGAACAGGGTTCGCGAGCAGTACTTC

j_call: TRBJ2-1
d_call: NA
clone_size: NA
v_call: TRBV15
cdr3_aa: CATSWSGSPYNEQFF
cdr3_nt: TGTGCCACCAGCTGGAGTGGGTCCCCGTACAATGAGCAGTTCTTC

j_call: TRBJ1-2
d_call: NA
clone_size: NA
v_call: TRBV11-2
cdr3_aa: CASSLKQGARGYTF
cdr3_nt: TGTGCCAGCAGCTTGAAACAGGGTGCGAGAGGCTACACCTTC

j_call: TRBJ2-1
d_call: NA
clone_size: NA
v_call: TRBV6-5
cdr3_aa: CASRREQYSYNEQFF
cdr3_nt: TGTGCCAGCAGACGGGAGCAGTACTCCTACAATGAGCAGTTCTTC

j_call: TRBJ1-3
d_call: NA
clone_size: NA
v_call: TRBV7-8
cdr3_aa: CASSLARRGATGNTIYF
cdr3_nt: TGTGCCAGCAGCTTAGCGAGGCGGGGGGCAACGGGAAACACCATATATTTT

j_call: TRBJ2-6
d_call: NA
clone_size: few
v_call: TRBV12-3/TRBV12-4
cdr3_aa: CAGRLSGANVLTF
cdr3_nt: TGTGCCGGAAGACTCTCTGGGGCCAACGTCCTGACTTTC